One sample yielded the 13 T cell receptor beta chains listed below, sequenced in a study of CD8 T cells in ankylosing spondylitis. The study, taken as a whole, reports: A motif of 7 to 9 highly homologous TCR beta variants was seen as apparently characteristic of ankylosing spondylitis blood.

TCRdb redid the calling of the 5' RACE reads with MiXCR, one entry per CDR3 protein. The sample has under 850,000 distinct CDR3 sequences, around 17% seen once; the top ten hold about 19%. Their antigens remain unidentified. The sequenced sample consisted of blood, either unsorted or a sorted T cell fraction (not recorded which). The source is a male donor with ankylosing spondylitis.

The chain employs TRBV9 and TRBJ1-4; no firm D call. The germline gives CDR1 SGDLS, CDR2 YYNGEE. V lost 0 bases, J lost 8 bases, and 11 bases lay in between. This CDR3 comprises 14 residues. CDR3 amino acids: CASSVDLREEKLFF. The CDR3 DNA is TGTGCCAGCAGCGTAGATCTCCGCGAGGAAAAACTGTTTTTT.

This chain links TRBV5-1 with TRBJ2-3, with 9 bases aligning to TRBD1. CDR3 length: 15 residues. V shed 1 base and J 6 bases; nucleotides not matched to a gene: 6. CDR1 SGHRS and CDR2 YFSETQ come from the germline V gene. The CDR3: CASSLRDRDPDTQYF. CDR3 coding DNA: TGCGCCAGCAGCTTGCGGGACAGGGACCCCGATACGCAGTATTTT.

The V and J genes are TRBV2 and TRBJ1-4; 11 nucleotides align to TRBD1. The J segment lost 3 bases and the V segment lost 5 bases, leaving 5 bases of the junction unmatched. The CDR3 spans 16 residues. The V gene's germline CDR1 is SNHLY and CDR2 FYNNEI. This CDR3 reads CASSRDRGLANEKLFF. CDR3 sequence (DNA): TGTGCCAGCAGTCGGGACAGGGGGTTAGCTAATGAAAAACTGTTTTTT.

This clonotype has only a few counts. The chain combines TRBV7-8 with TRBJ2-2, with D possibly matching TRBD2 (5 bases). Per germline, CDR1 SGHVS and CDR2 FQNEAQ. CDR3 size: 18 residues. Trimming took 5 bases from V and 3 from J, leaving 22 bases between them. CDR3 DNA: TGTGCCAGCAGCCAAAGCCTAGTGACGGGATTGGACACCGGGGAGCTGTTTTTT. The encoded protein is CASSQSLVTGLDTGELFF. The whole variable domain, filled in from reference TRBV7-8 and TRBJ2-2, reads GAGVSQSPRYKVAKRGQDVALRCDPISGHVSLFWYQQALGQGPEFLTYFQNEAQLDKSGLPSDRFFAERPEGSVSTLKIQRTQQEDSAVYLCASSQSLVTGLDTGELFFGEGSRLTVL.

This chain links TRBV6-1 with TRBJ1-5, with D maybe TRBD1 (5 bases). The CDR3 has 13 amino acids. Germline CDR1 reads MNHNS; CDR2 reads SASEGT. Trimming stripped 6 bases from V and 4 bases from J, with 10 bases between. The CDR3 nucleotides read TGTGCCAGCAGACAGACAGCAAATCAGCCCCAGCATTTT. Protein product: CASRQTANQPQHF.

The rearrangement joins TRBV29-1 to TRBJ1-1, with 8 bases lining up with TRBD1. J was trimmed by 4 bases and V by 6 bases; bases with no gene match: 10. The CDR3 is made up of 14 amino acids. Germline V gives CDR1 SQVTM, CDR2 ANQGSEA. CDR3 in DNA: TGCAGCGTGGGGCAGGGGGCGCAGGTCACTGAAGCTTTCTTT. This sequence encodes CSVGQGAQVTEAFF.

This clonotype was detected a few times. This chain connects TRBV5-6 to TRBJ1-1; possibly TRBD1 for D (5 bases). V lost 1 base and J lost 3, with 13 bases in between. This CDR3 has 15 amino acids. Looked up from germline, CDR1 is SGHDT and CDR2 is YYEEEE. The DNA for the CDR3 is TGTGCCAGCAGCTTGCTCCGGGACCGGTACACTGAAGCTTTCTTT. Its translation: CASSLLRDRYTEAFF.

The chain uses TRBV5-4 and TRBJ1-1; 9 bases are shared with TRBD1. Germline V CDR1 and CDR2: SGHNT, YYREEE (reference sequence). Germline trimming cut 4 bases from V and 1 base from J; bases unmatched to any gene: 11. The CDR3 runs to 17 residues. The CDR3 region has the DNA TGTGCCAGCAGCCTTCTCTACTCACAGGGGGCGAACACTGAAGCTTTCTTT. Its translation is CASSLLYSQGANTEAFF.

This clonotype came up a few times. The chain couples TRBV27 to TRBJ1-5; the D gene is possibly TRBD1 (6 bases). V shed 2 bases and J shed 4 bases, with 12 bases lying between them. Germline CDR1 reads MNHEY; CDR2 reads SMNVEV (reference sequence). CDR3 length: 15 amino acids. The CDR3 protein is CASSLTGGTNQPQHF. Here the CDR3 DNA reads TGTGCCAGCAGTTTAACGGGGGGCACAAATCAGCCCCAGCATTTT.

This chain connects TRBV24-1 to TRBJ2-7; a weak D match, TRBD2 (5 bases). Per the germline V gene, CDR1 is KGHDR and CDR2 is SFDVKD. V lost 4 bases and J lost 2, with 14 bases in between. This CDR3 contains 15 residues. This chain's CDR3 is CATSERLAPPYEQYF. The CDR3 coding sequence is TGTGCCACCAGTGAGAGATTAGCGCCACCCTACGAGCAGTACTTC.

The V gene is TRBV4-2, the J gene TRBJ2-7; unclear D gene. This CDR3 is 17 amino acids long. The V end lost 0 bases, the J end lost 2 bases, and 17 bases lay between the germline ends. Germline V gives CDR1 LGHNA, CDR2 YNFKEQ. CDR3 sequence: CASSQDAATVTPYEQYF. The CDR3 nucleotides are TGTGCCAGCAGCCAAGACGCCGCTACGGTTACACCCTACGAGCAGTACTTC.

This CDR3 is CATSRDWGGTETQYF. The CDR3, as DNA: TGTGCCACCAGCAGAGATTGGGGTGGTACGGAGACCCAGTACTTC. The chain carries TRBV15 and TRBJ2-5, with unresolved D. Trimming removed 0 bases at V and 5 bases at J, with 13 bases between. CDR3 size: 15 residues. Germline loops: CDR1 LNHNV, CDR2 YYDKDF (reference sequence).

The V gene is TRBV5-1, the J gene TRBJ2-7; D is undetermined. The CDR3 is 13 residues long. The germline V gene encodes CDR1 SGHRS and CDR2 YFSETQ. V was shortened by 4 bases and J by 3 bases, with 11 bases between the two germline ends. The CDR3 nucleotides are TGCGCCAGCAGCCTAGACTCCGGCTACGAGCAGTACTTC. It codes for CASSLDSGYEQYF.